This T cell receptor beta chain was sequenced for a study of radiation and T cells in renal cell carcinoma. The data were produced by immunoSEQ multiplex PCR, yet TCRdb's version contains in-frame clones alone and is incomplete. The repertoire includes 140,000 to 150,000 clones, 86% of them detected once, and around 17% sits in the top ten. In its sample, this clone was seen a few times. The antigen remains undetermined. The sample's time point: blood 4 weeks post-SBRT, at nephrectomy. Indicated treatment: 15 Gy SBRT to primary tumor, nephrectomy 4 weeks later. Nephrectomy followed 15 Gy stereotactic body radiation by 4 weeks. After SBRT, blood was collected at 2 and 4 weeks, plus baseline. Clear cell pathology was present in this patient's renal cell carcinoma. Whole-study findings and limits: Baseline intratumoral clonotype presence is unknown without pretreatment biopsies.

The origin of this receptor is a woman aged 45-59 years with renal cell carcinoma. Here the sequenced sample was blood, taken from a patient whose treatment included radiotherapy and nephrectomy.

CDR3 nucleotide sequence: TGTGCCAGCAGTGAGGGACGTGGGAAAAAACTGTTTTTT. Protein sequence: CASSEGRGKKLFF. The chain is built from TRBV25-1 and TRBJ1-4; D is perhaps TRBD1 (5 bases). Germline CDR1 MGHDK, CDR2 SYGVNS. CDR3 length: 13 amino acids. Trimming removed 3 bases from V and 9 bases from J, with 11 bases in between.